These T cell receptor beta chains were read from a single sample in a study of cytomegalovirus exposure and HLA in healthy donors. Some clones are missing from TCRdb's copy, which holds only in-frame ones; the method was immunoSEQ multiplex PCR. The data hold fewer than 200,000 clones, with about four fifths observed a single time. The material sequenced was PBMCs. Receptors originate from a male donor in good health and CMV-seronegative. The CDR3 runs from the conserved cysteine through the conserved F or W. Fields, in order: J gene, clone size, D gene, V gene, CDR3 protein, CDR3 DNA. A D gene is named only where the DNA matches it firmly. Clone size is stated in some rows and not others, as once, few, many or a class when expanded.

TRBJ2-7	-	-	TRBV18	CASSPGGLYEQYF	TGTGCCAGCTCACCAGGGGGACTCTACGAGCAGTACTTC
TRBJ1-5	-	TRBD1	TRBV9	CASSVESGQAGEPQHF	TGTGCCAGCAGCGTAGAATCTGGACAGGCGGGCGAACCCCAGCATTTT
TRBJ1-2	-	-	TRBV29-1	CSAATDRRPYGYTF	TGCAGCGCTGCGACAGACCGAAGACCCTATGGCTACACCTTC
TRBJ1-1	-	-	TRBV7-2	CASSTTGMPNMNTEAFF	TGTGCCAGCAGCACAACAGGGATGCCCAACATGAACACTGAAGCTTTCTTT
TRBJ1-1	-	-	TRBV6-1	CASSESASVTEAFF	TGTGCCAGCAGTGAATCAGCGTCAGTCACTGAAGCTTTCTTT
TRBJ2-1	-	TRBD1	TRBV10-3	CATYPLGTGSPYNEQFF	TGTGCCACCTACCCACTCGGGACAGGGTCCCCCTACAATGAGCAGTTCTTC
TRBJ2-4	-	-	TRBV5-6	CASRQTGAKNIQYF	TGTGCCAGCAGACAAACAGGAGCCAAAAACATTCAGTACTTC
TRBJ2-3	-	-	TRBV7-2	CASSFRAGSTDTQYF	TGTGCCAGCAGCTTCCGTGCGGGGAGCACAGATACGCAGTATTTT
TRBJ2-1	few	-	TRBV7-2	CASSLGATDEQFF	TGTGCCAGCAGCTTAGGGGCTACGGATGAGCAGTTCTTC
TRBJ1-2	-	TRBD1	TRBV19	CASMTGGVNGYTF	TGTGCCAGCATGACAGGGGGCGTAAATGGCTACACCTTC
TRBJ1-3	-	-	TRBV7-2	CASSLSQGLSGNTIYF	TGTGCCAGCAGCTTATCCCAGGGCCTGTCTGGAAACACCATATATTTT
TRBJ1-6	once	-	TRBV2	CASRRAGRPSPLHF	TGTGCCAGCAGGAGGGCAGGGAGGCCCTCACCCCTCCACTTT
TRBJ2-1	-	TRBD1	TRBV2	CASSLQGAPYNEQFF	TGTGCCAGCAGTCTACAGGGGGCCCCCTACAATGAGCAGTTCTTC
TRBJ2-7	-	-	TRBV18	CASSAPRGGSYEQYF	TGTGCCAGCTCAGCCCCGAGGGGAGGCTCCTACGAGCAGTACTTC
TRBJ1-2	few	TRBD1	TRBV29-1	CSVYDRGGNYGYTF	TGCAGCGTTTACGACAGGGGAGGAAACTATGGCTACACCTTC
TRBJ1-1	-	-	TRBV14	CASSQLSSQRRNTEAFF	TGTGCCAGCAGCCAACTATCTTCCCAGCGCAGGAACACTGAAGCTTTCTTT
TRBJ1-5	-	TRBD1	TRBV28	CASRQPGQNQPQHF	TGTGCCAGCAGGCAGCCGGGACAGAATCAGCCCCAGCATTTT
TRBJ2-7	once	TRBD2	TRBV6-4	CASSPTSGGLEQYF	TGTGCCAGCAGCCCGACTAGCGGGGGTCTCGAGCAGTACTTC
TRBJ1-1	-	-	TRBV28	CASSLLRGVGTITEAFF	TGTGCCAGCAGTTTATTAAGAGGGGTGGGGACAATAACTGAAGCTTTCTTT
TRBJ2-5	-	TRBD1	TRBV9	CASSSQPGQVYF	TGTGCCAGCAGCTCCCAACCGGGACAGGTCTACTTC
TRBJ2-4	-	-	TRBV10-3	CAISEGYRTDILAKNIQYF	TGTGCCATCAGTGAGGGCTACAGGACGGATATCTTAGCCAAAAACATTCAGTACTTC
TRBJ1-2	-	-	TRBV9	CASSVGAGDNYGYTF	TGTGCCAGCAGCGTAGGGGCAGGCGATAACTATGGCTACACCTTC
TRBJ2-5	-	TRBD1	TRBV6-1	CASSESKGARETQYF	TGTGCCAGCAGTGAAAGTAAGGGGGCTAGGGAGACCCAGTACTTC
TRBJ2-5	-	TRBD2	TRBV11-1	CASSPIAGGRETQYF	TGTGCCAGCAGCCCCATAGCGGGGGGGCGAGAGACCCAGTACTTC
TRBJ2-2	-	-	TRBV30	CAWSAGQLSNTGELFF	TGTGCCTGGAGTGCCGGACAGCTTTCGAACACCGGGGAGCTGTTTTTT
TRBJ2-7	-	-	TRBV7-2	CASSLGGQPSYEQYF	TGTGCCAGCAGCTTAGGTGGACAGCCTTCCTACGAGCAGTACTTC
TRBJ2-3	few	-	TRBV10-1	CASSYGGGDTQYF	TGCGCCAGCAGTTACGGCGGCGGGGATACGCAGTATTTT
TRBJ1-4	-	-	TRBV4-1	CASSQLRVDNEKLFF	TGCGCCAGCAGCCAACTCAGGGTCGATAATGAAAAACTGTTTTTT
TRBJ1-1	-	-	TRBV19	CASSIDLGDKTFF	TGTGCCAGTAGTATAGATCTGGGAGACAAAACTTTCTTT
TRBJ1-2	-	-	TRBV28	CASSRTANYGYTF	TGTGCCAGCAGCCGGACAGCTAACTATGGCTACACCTTC
TRBJ2-2	-	-	TRBV6-1	CASSKTGTGELFF	TGTGCCAGCAGTAAGACTGGAACCGGGGAGCTGTTTTTT
TRBJ2-5	-	TRBD2	TRBV4-1	CASSQVVKLAGDQNTYQETQYF	TGCGCCAGCAGCCAAGTGGTCAAGCTAGCGGGGGACCAGAACACTTACCAAGAGACCCAGTACTTC
TRBJ1-1	-	-	TRBV19	CASSLLGDMNTEAFF	TGTGCCAGTAGTCTCCTGGGGGACATGAACACTGAAGCTTTCTTT
TRBJ2-2	once	TRBD2	TRBV5-1	CASSFQAGVYTGELFF	TGCGCCAGCAGCTTCCAAGCGGGAGTTTATACCGGGGAGCTGTTTTTT
TRBJ2-3	-	TRBD2	TRBV6-5	CASNDGGAGTDTQYF	TGTGCCAGCAACGACGGGGGGGCCGGCACAGATACGCAGTATTTT
TRBJ1-5	-	-	TRBV5-1	CASSNGDTNQPQHF	TGCGCCAGCAGCAATGGGGACACGAATCAGCCCCAGCATTTT
TRBJ2-1	-	TRBD2	TRBV7-2	CASSSGLATYNEQFF	TGTGCCAGCAGCTCGGGACTAGCGACCTACAATGAGCAGTTCTTC
TRBJ2-7	-	TRBD2	TRBV9	CASSARGEREQYF	TGTGCCAGCTCTGCACGGGGGGAGCGGGAGCAGTACTTC
TRBJ2-4	-	-	TRBV5-1	CASSLSSLEGIQYF	TGCGCCAGCAGCTTGTCTAGCCTCGAGGGCATTCAGTACTTC
TRBJ1-2	-	-	TRBV5-4	CASSIGKSGGGYGYTF	TGTGCCAGCAGCATTGGAAAGTCCGGGGGTGGCTATGGCTACACCTTC
TRBJ2-7	-	TRBD1	TRBV5-4	CASSFESNRGPNEQYF	TGTGCCAGCAGCTTTGAGTCTAACAGGGGCCCCAACGAGCAGTACTTC
TRBJ1-5	-	TRBD1	TRBV2	CASSEQGIDNQPQHF	TGCGCCAGCAGCGAACAGGGGATTGACAATCAGCCCCAGCATTTT
TRBJ1-1	-	-	TRBV5-1	CASRVLRSDTEAFF	TGCGCCAGCAGAGTGTTGAGGTCGGACACTGAAGCTTTCTTT
TRBJ1-1	-	-	TRBV6-5	CASSAGHGPFF	TGTGCCAGCTCCGCGGGGCATGGACCTTTCTTT
TRBJ1-5	-	TRBD1	TRBV7-9	CSSSRTGFSPLRNQPQHF	TGTTCCAGCAGCCGGACAGGGTTCTCCCCCCTTAGAAATCAGCCCCAGCATTTT